The 30 T cell receptor beta chains reported below all come from one sample, sequenced in a study of blood T cell repertoires in COVID-19. Repertoires were generated with immunoSEQ multiplex PCR, while TCRdb's copy carries only in-frame clones and drops some. The top ten clones hold roughly 1.2% of a sample with 160,000 or so clones, about 88% of them seen once. Sequenced material: PBMCs or T cells enriched from blood (not recorded which). Source of these receptors: a human donor with acute COVID-19. The donor label of this sample is uncertain.

The V gene is TRBV14, the J gene TRBJ2-2; 7 nucleotides match TRBD1. V shed 4 bases, J shed 6 bases, and the junction held 5 bases outside the gene matches. From germline, CDR1 is SGHDN and CDR2 FVKESK. CDR3 size: 14 residues. The CDR3 reads CASSPTTGPGELFF. For the CDR3, the DNA is TGTGCCAGCAGCCCGACGACAGGGCCCGGGGAGCTGTTTTTT.

The chain links TRBV12-2 to TRBJ2-2; no check of the table's D call, TRBD1, against the DNA was made. TRBV12-2 is designated a pseudogene. CDR3 length: 16 residues. In DNA form, the CDR3 reads TGTGCAAGTCGCTTAAATCGGGACAGGGACACCGGGGAGCTGTTTTTT. Translation gives CASRLNRDRDTGELFF.

The chain is built from TRBV9 and TRBJ2-1, with D possibly TRBD2 on 6 matching bases. V shed 4 bases and J shed 5 bases, with 13 bases lying between them. CDR3 length: 14 residues. Germline V gives CDR1 SGDLS, CDR2 YYNGEE. The CDR3 here is CASSPPGVHNEQFF. Here the CDR3 DNA reads TGTGCCAGCAGCCCCCCGGGGGTTCACAATGAGCAGTTCTTC.

About this clone itself: The sample holds other DNA sequences that translate to the same CDR3. V and J are TRBV9 and TRBJ1-2; TRBD1 might be the D (5 bases). The V and J ends lost 0 bases and 5 bases respectively, with 8 bases between them. The CDR3 length is 13 residues. Germline lookup yields CDR1 SGDLS and CDR2 YYNGEE. CDR3 residues: CASSVGQGYGYTF. The CDR3 DNA sequence: TGTGCCAGCAGCGTAGGGCAGGGATATGGCTACACCTTC.

The gene calls are TRBV5-4 and TRBJ1-3, with D hard to call. Germline V CDR1 and CDR2: SGHNT, YYREEE (reference sequence). There are 15 residues in the CDR3. V lost 2 bases to trimming and J lost 0 bases, with 9 bases between them. The CDR3, as DNA: TGTGCCAGCAGCTTCGGACTGCTCTCTGGAAACACCATATATTTT. It specifies CASSFGLLSGNTIYF.

The chain links TRBV2 to TRBJ2-1, with 7 bases fitting TRBD2. The CDR3 loop spans 19 amino acids. The V gene end was trimmed by 1 base and the J gene end by 3 bases; junction bases not matched to a gene: 15. CDR1 is SNHLY and CDR2 is FYNNEI in the germline V gene. CDR3 sequence reads: CASSEVGGRSSENYNEQFF. The DNA of the CDR3 is TGTGCCAGCAGTGAAGTGGGGGGGAGATCTAGCGAGAACTACAATGAGCAGTTCTTC.

The rearrangement uses TRBV7-9 and TRBJ1-1, with TRBD1 as a possible D gene (6 bases). With 5 bases removed from V and 11 bases from J, the gap between germline ends came to 18 bases. The CDR3 is made up of 13 amino acids. CDR1 is SEHNR and CDR2 is FQNEAQ in the germline V gene (reference sequence). This CDR3 is CASSLLTGPGAFF. CDR3 bases: TGTGCCAGCAGCCTCTTGACAGGCCCGGGGGCTTTCTTT. Using reference TRBV7-9 and TRBJ1-1 for the parts outside the CDR3, the full variable domain is DTGVSQNPRHKITKRGQNVTFRCDPISEHNRLYWYRQTLGQGPEFLTYFQNEAQLEKSRLLSDRFSAERPKGSFSTLEIQRTEQGDSAMYLCASSLLTGPGAFFGQGTRLTVV.

This chain connects TRBV2 to TRBJ2-3; D may be TRBD2 (5 bases). The germline CDR1 and CDR2 sequences are SNHLY and FYNNEI. The CDR3 length is 15 residues. The ends were cut back, 5 bases at V and 4 bases at J, with 16 bases in the middle. Written as DNA, the CDR3 is TGTGCCAGCAGTCGAAGAGGATCGGGGTCAGATACGCAGTATTTT. Its translation is CASSRRGSGSDTQYF.

CDR3 in DNA: TGTGCCTGGAGTGTACGCGGGGGGGCAGATACGCAGTATTTT. Amino acid sequence: CAWSVRGGADTQYF. The V gene is TRBV30, the J gene TRBJ2-3; 9 nucleotides align to TRBD2. The CDR3 loop spans 14 amino acids. Germline CDR1 is GTSNPN and CDR2 is SVGIG (reference sequence). The V gene end was trimmed by 0 bases and the J gene end by 4 bases; junction bases not matched to a gene: 2.

This chain links TRBV7-2 with TRBJ2-5, with D uncertain. The CDR3 is made up of 12 amino acids. V lost 1 base and J lost 5, with 5 bases in between. From germline, CDR1 is SGHTA and CDR2 FQGNSA. The CDR3 is CASSLERETQYF. DNA for the CDR3: TGTGCCAGCAGCTTAGAGAGGGAGACCCAGTACTTC.

The table lists this clone with a few counts. V and J are TRBV9 and TRBJ2-1; TRBD2 matches 11 bases. V shed 2 bases, J shed 6 bases, and the junction held 1 base outside the gene matches. Germline CDR1 is SGDLS and CDR2 is YYNGEE. CDR3 length: 14 amino acids. The CDR3 spells CASSVSGGGNEQFF. The CDR3, as DNA: TGTGCCAGCAGCGTTAGCGGGGGGGGCAATGAGCAGTTCTTC.

The V gene is TRBV4-1, the J gene TRBJ1-1; D is perhaps TRBD1 (5 bases). The germline V and J ends were trimmed by 7 bases and 1 base, with 16 bases remaining between them. The CDR3 runs 15 residues. Germline CDR1 reads MGHRA; CDR2 reads YSYEKL. CDR3 loop: CASTRGPGENTEAFF. The CDR3 DNA sequence: TGCGCCAGCACGCGGGGCCCGGGTGAGAACACTGAAGCTTTCTTT.

The rearrangement uses TRBV9 and TRBJ2-7; TRBD1 agrees at 8 bases. The CDR3 is 15 amino acids. Trimming took 4 bases from V and 4 from J; bases not matched to a gene: 10. Germline CDR1 reads SGDLS; CDR2 reads YYNGEE. CDR3 in amino acids: CASSTTWDRRYEQYF. The CDR3 nucleotides are TGTGCCAGCAGCACTACCTGGGACAGGCGATACGAGCAGTACTTC.

The chain joins TRBV9 to TRBJ2-5; D perhaps matches TRBD1 (6 bases). V lost 0 bases and J 4 bases, leaving 13 bases between the germline ends. Germline V gene lookup returns CDR1 SGDLS and CDR2 YYNGEE. The CDR3 runs to 15 residues. CDR3 sequence reads: CASSVGPARGETQYF. The CDR3 DNA sequence: TGTGCCAGCAGCGTAGGACCAGCCAGGGGAGAGACCCAGTACTTC.

V gene TRBV7-8 combines with J gene TRBJ2-7, with 12 positions matching TRBD2. V lost 5 bases, J lost 12 bases, and 14 bases stayed unmatched. In germline, CDR1 is SGHVS, CDR2 FQNEAQ. The CDR3 contains 15 residues. CDR3 nucleotide sequence: TGTGCCAGCAGCCCAGGCCGAGGACTAGCGGGGCCAGGGTACTTC. Amino acid sequence: CASSPGRGLAGPGYF.

The chain is built from TRBV5-4 and TRBJ1-1; 7 bases fit TRBD1. J gave up 1 base and V 0 bases, and 3 bases lay outside the gene matches. The length of the CDR3 is 15 residues. Germline V gene lookup returns CDR1 SGHNT and CDR2 YYREEE (reference sequence). CDR3 residues: CASSLVQGGNTEAFF. CDR3 sequence (DNA): TGTGCCAGCAGCTTGGTGCAGGGGGGGAACACTGAAGCTTTCTTT. Variable domain in full (rest from reference TRBV5-4 and TRBJ1-1): ETGVTQSPTHLIKTRGQQVTLRCSSQSGHNTVSWYQQALGQGPQFIFQYYREEENGRGNFPPRFSGLQFPNYSSELNVNALELDDSALYLCASSLVQGGNTEAFFGQGTRLTVV.

This sequence joins TRBV18 and TRBJ2-2; TRBD1 agrees at 8 bases. Germline CDR1 KGHSH, CDR2 LQKENI. This CDR3 is 14 amino acids long. Losses at the gene ends were 4 bases for V and 5 bases for J; bases not matched to a gene: 3. In DNA, the CDR3 is TGTGCCAGCTCACTACAGGGGGATACCGGGGAGCTGTTTTTT. This translates into CASSLQGDTGELFF.

This rearrangement joins TRBV7-9 to TRBJ1-2; D is ambiguous. CDR3 length: 13 amino acids. Germline V gene sequence: CDR1 SEHNR, CDR2 FQNEAQ (reference sequence). The V end was cut by 1 base, the J end by 7 bases, with 10 bases between. CDR3 DNA: TGTGCCAGCAGCTTAGAGCCTATCGGTGGCTACACCTTC. Protein product: CASSLEPIGGYTF.

This clone was seen a single time. The chain uses TRBV19 and TRBJ2-3; 10 positions match TRBD2. The V gene end was trimmed by 1 base and the J gene end by 6 bases; junction bases not matched to a gene: 7. CDR3 size: 16 residues. The germline gives CDR1 LNHDA, CDR2 SQIVND (reference sequence). The CDR3 DNA is TGTGCCAGTAGTATAGGAGGACTAGCGGTGAGGGATACGCAGTATTTT. This codes for CASSIGGLAVRDTQYF.

This rearrangement joins TRBV9 to TRBJ2-1; 10 bases line up with TRBD2. V lost 2 bases and J lost 9; bases outside the gene matches: 5. CDR1 and CDR2 (germline): SGDLS, YYNGEE. This CDR3 is built from 14 residues. The CDR3 protein is CASSVSGGAVEQFF. CDR3 bases: TGTGCCAGCAGCGTGAGCGGGGGGGCGGTTGAGCAGTTCTTC.

The rearrangement links TRBV7-8 to TRBJ1-2, with TRBD1 matching 8 bases. V gave up 1 base and J gave up 2 bases; unmatched junction bases: 0. CDR1 SGHVS and CDR2 FQNEAQ come from the germline V gene. CDR3 size: 14 residues. The CDR3 bases are TGTGCCAGCAGCTTAGACAGGGGGAACTATGGCTACACCTTC. It encodes CASSLDRGNYGYTF.

The gene calls are TRBV2 and TRBJ1-5, with 10 bases matching TRBD1. Germline V gene lookup returns CDR1 SNHLY and CDR2 FYNNEI. V shed 6 bases, J shed 0 bases, and the junction held 5 bases outside the gene matches. This CDR3 is built from 16 residues. The CDR3 DNA is TGTGCCAGCAGATCGACAGGGGGCAATAGCAATCAGCCCCAGCATTTT. Translating gives CASRSTGGNSNQPQHF.

The chain recombines TRBV19 with TRBJ2-7, with D possibly being TRBD1 (6 bases). This CDR3 comprises 12 residues. Germline-derived CDR1 and CDR2 are LNHDA and SQIVND (reference sequence). V shed 5 bases and J shed 2 bases, with 7 bases lying between them. CDR3 coding DNA: TGTGCCAGTAGTCAGGGGACCTACGAGCAGTACTTC. This translates into CASSQGTYEQYF.

The chain employs TRBV2 and TRBJ2-1; the match to TRBD2 covers 12 bases. J gave up 0 bases and V 4 bases, and 7 bases lay outside the gene matches. The CDR3 spans 18 residues. Germline values: CDR1 SNHLY, CDR2 FYNNEI. CDR3: CASSGSSGGAASYNEQFF. CDR3 sequence (DNA): TGTGCCAGCAGTGGGTCTAGCGGGGGGGCCGCCTCCTACAATGAGCAGTTCTTC.

This clone was detected once. The chain links TRBV28 to TRBJ1-5; 10 nucleotides agree with TRBD1. Trimming removed 7 bases from V and 0 bases from J; junction bases left unmatched: 12. Germline CDR1 is MDHEN and CDR2 is SYDVKM. The CDR3 consists of 18 residues. The CDR3 region is CASTGPGQGFYSNQPQHF. CDR3 DNA: TGTGCCAGCACCGGCCCGGGACAGGGGTTTTATAGCAATCAGCCCCAGCATTTT.

In this sample, this clone turned up once. The chain combines TRBV6-5 with TRBJ1-3; the match to TRBD1 covers 7 bases. Germline assignment: CDR1 MNHEY and CDR2 SVGAGI. The CDR3 contains 16 residues. V dropped 2 bases and J dropped 0; count of bases not matched to a gene: 4. The CDR3 nucleotides read TGTGCCAGCAGTTACGGGACAGCAAGCTCTGGAAACACCATATATTTT. Its protein is CASSYGTASSGNTIYF.

This rearrangement joins TRBV6-6 to TRBJ1-6, with 9 bases that match TRBD1. Per germline, CDR1 MNHNY and CDR2 SVGAGI (reference sequence). V dropped 6 bases and J dropped 5; count of bases not matched to a gene: 2. The CDR3 consists of 14 residues. The CDR3 region has the DNA TGTGCCAGCAGAAGGACAGGGGATAATTCACCCCTCCACTTT. Translated, it gives CASRRTGDNSPLHF.

The chain couples TRBV30 to TRBJ2-7; 10 bases are a match to TRBD1. Germline assignment: CDR1 GTSNPN and CDR2 SVGIG (reference sequence). J gave up 3 bases and V 7 bases, and 6 bases lay outside the gene matches. The CDR3 length is 13 residues. In nucleotides, the CDR3 is TGTGCCTTTATAGGACAGGGGGGCTACGAGCAGTACTTC. Translated, it gives CAFIGQGGYEQYF.

V usage is TRBV27 and J usage is TRBJ1-5; TRBD1 aligns across 7 bases. V gave up 8 bases and J gave up 4 bases; unmatched junction bases: 14. In germline, CDR1 is MNHEY, CDR2 SMNVEV (reference sequence). The CDR3 runs to 16 residues. CDR3 sequence: CASGKAQGMWNQPQHF. CDR3 DNA sequence: TGTGCCAGCGGCAAGGCACAGGGGATGTGGAATCAGCCCCAGCATTTT.

This chain connects TRBV13 to TRBJ2-5; 7 nucleotides agree with TRBD1. The V gene's germline CDR1 is PRHDT and CDR2 FYEKMQ (reference sequence). CDR3 length equals 14 residues. Trimming removed 6 bases from V and 3 bases from J; junction bases left unmatched: 7. The CDR3 DNA follows: TGTGCCAGCAGTTCAGGACAGGTTAAAGAGACCCAGTACTTC. Translated: CASSSGQVKETQYF. Supplemented by reference TRBV13 and TRBJ2-5, the full variable domain reads AAGVIQSPRHLIKEKRETATLKCYPIPRHDTVYWYQQGPGQDPQFLISFYEKMQSDKGSIPDRFSAQQFSDYHSELNMSSLELGDSALYFCASSSGQVKETQYFGPGTRLLVL.